Described below is a single T cell receptor (beta chain) sequence and its context. The data were obtained in a study of blood T cell repertoires in COVID-19. Across the whole study: Sites in the United States, Italy and Spain provided acute and convalescent COVID-19 samples. From T cells, B-cell-depleted T cells, or PBMCs came the material, which was cDNA or gDNA.

The CDR3 consists of 13 residues. V was shortened by 8 bases and J by 0 bases, with 10 bases between the two germline ends. Per the study methods: Amplification of reference gene primers was used by the study to estimate nucleated cell counts. The protocol was immunoSEQ multiplex PCR, while the TCRdb copy is restricted to in-frame clones and leaves out a portion. V and J calls and clone size come straight from that table; D and trimming were deduced from the DNA. The data hold about 100,000 clones, with around four fifths observed a single time. The specimen was peripheral blood. The chain couples TRBV12-3 or TRBV12-4 to TRBJ1-1; possible D gene TRBD1, 6 bases. The sequence came from a woman in her sixties or seventies with acute or convalescent COVID-19. The CDR3 sequence: CASAQGMNTEAFF. The CDR3 DNA is TGTGCCAGCGCCCAGGGGATGAACACTGAAGCTTTCTTT.